This T cell receptor beta chain stems from a study of beta chain features in type 1 diabetes. General study findings and limits: All four CD4+ subsets from Type 1 diabetes patients carried moderately but significantly shorter TCRB CDR3s. There were fewer insertions and more deletions at the VDJ junctions of type 1 diabetes patients.

Sequencing targeted expressed TCRB transcripts, as all isolated RNA had been reverse transcribed. Produced via immunoSEQ multiplex PCR; TCRdb's table is partial and in-frame only. Counted here are about 210,000 clones, 9.5% to 13% occurring once; the ten biggest clones make up 1% to 1.5%. As concerns this clone: Its specificity is not known.

V was pared by 3 bases and J by 2 bases, with 3 bases of the junction left unmatched. Germline CDR1 SGHRS, CDR2 YFSETQ. The CDR3 consists of 16 residues. A CD45RO/CCR7/CD25/CD127/CD95/CD27 panel sorted naive, central memory, regulatory and stem cell-like memory CD4+ cells. Sequencing was done on a sample of central memory CD4+ T cells from blood. V is TRBV5-1 and J is TRBJ2-7; TRBD2 matches 15 bases. The receptor comes from a young man in good health. Written as DNA, the CDR3 is TGCGCCAGCAGCTGGACTAGCGGGAGGGACGCCTACGAGCAGTACTTC. Protein: CASSWTSGRDAYEQYF. The full variable domain, its missing parts supplied by reference TRBV5-1 and TRBJ2-7, is KAGVTQTPRYLIKTRGQQVTLSCSPISGHRSVSWYQQTPGQGLQFLFEYFSETQRNKGNFPGRFSGRQFSNSRSEMNVSTLELGDSALYLCASSWTSGRDAYEQYFGPGTRLTVT.